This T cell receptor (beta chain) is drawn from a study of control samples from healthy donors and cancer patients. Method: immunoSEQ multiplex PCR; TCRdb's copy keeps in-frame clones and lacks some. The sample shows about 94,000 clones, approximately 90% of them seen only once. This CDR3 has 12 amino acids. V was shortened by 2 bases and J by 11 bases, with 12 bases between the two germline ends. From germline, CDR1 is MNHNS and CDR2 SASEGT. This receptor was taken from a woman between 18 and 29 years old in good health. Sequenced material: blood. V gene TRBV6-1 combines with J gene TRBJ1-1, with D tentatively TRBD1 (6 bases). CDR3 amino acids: CASSEFGGGAFF. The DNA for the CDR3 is TGTGCCAGCAGTGAATTCGGGGGCGGGGCTTTCTTT.